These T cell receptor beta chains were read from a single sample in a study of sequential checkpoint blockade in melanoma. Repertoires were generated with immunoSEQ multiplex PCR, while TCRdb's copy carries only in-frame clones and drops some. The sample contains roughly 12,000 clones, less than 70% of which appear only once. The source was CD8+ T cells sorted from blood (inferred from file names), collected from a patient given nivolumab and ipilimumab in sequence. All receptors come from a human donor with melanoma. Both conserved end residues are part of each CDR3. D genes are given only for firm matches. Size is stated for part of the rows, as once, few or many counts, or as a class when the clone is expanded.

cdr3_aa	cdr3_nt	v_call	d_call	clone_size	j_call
CASSLAGLNSGNTIYF	TGCGCCAGCAGCTTGGCTGGACTGAACTCTGGAAACACCATATATTTT	TRBV5-1	.	.	TRBJ1-3
CASSVLGGRDTQYF	TGTGCCAGCAGTGTTTTGGGGGGTCGGGATACGCAGTATTTT	TRBV2	.	.	TRBJ2-3
CASTSDRAGSPLHF	TGTGCCAGCACCTCCGACAGGGCGGGTTCACCCCTCCACTTT	TRBV9	TRBD1	.	TRBJ1-6
CASSLAGGPGGTQYF	TGCGCCAGCAGCTTGGCCGGGGGACCTGGGGGGACCCAGTACTTC	TRBV5-1	.	.	TRBJ2-5
CASSTTGPQETQYF	TGTGCCAGCAGCACGACAGGGCCCCAAGAGACCCAGTACTTC	TRBV2	TRBD1	.	TRBJ2-5
CATSRIRQGDEQYF	TGTGCCACCAGCAGGATTAGACAGGGTGACGAGCAGTACTTC	TRBV15	TRBD1	few	TRBJ2-7
CAGSLPTGDPREKLFF	TGTGCCGGCAGCTTACCCACAGGGGATCCGCGCGAAAAACTGTTTTTT	TRBV11-2	TRBD1	.	TRBJ1-4
CASSGDPSSYNEQFF	TGTGCCAGCAGCGGAGACCCTAGCTCCTACAATGAGCAGTTCTTC	TRBV7-2	.	.	TRBJ2-1
CASSVGLAVVHNEQFF	TGTGCCAGCAGCGTAGGGCTAGCGGTGGTCCACAATGAGCAGTTCTTC	TRBV9	TRBD2	.	TRBJ2-1
CASSFANRGTYEQYF	TGTGCCAGCAGTTTTGCCAACAGGGGAACCTACGAGCAGTACTTC	TRBV28	TRBD1	.	TRBJ2-7
CASTTGPGSLVTEAFF	TGTGCCAGCACCACAGGGCCGGGGAGTCTGGTCACTGAAGCTTTCTTT	TRBV27	.	.	TRBJ1-1
CASSLDLNDGYTF	TGTGCCAGCAGCTTAGATCTAAACGATGGCTACACCTTC	TRBV11-2	.	.	TRBJ1-2
CATSLHRGSDTQYF	TGTGCCACCAGCTTACACCGAGGGTCGGATACGCAGTATTTT	TRBV15	.	.	TRBJ2-3
CASSVVGHTDTQYF	TGTGCCAGCAGCGTTGTCGGACACACAGATACGCAGTATTTT	TRBV9	.	.	TRBJ2-3
CASGFPIAGGPNEQFF	TGTGCTAGTGGTTTCCCAATAGCGGGGGGTCCAAATGAGCAGTTCTTC	TRBV12-5	TRBD2	.	TRBJ2-1
CASSLTSPNTGELFF	TGTGCCAGCAGCTTAACCAGTCCGAACACCGGGGAGCTGTTTTTT	TRBV11-2	.	.	TRBJ2-2
CASSQDTTDTQYF	TGTGCCAGCAGCCAGGACACAACAGATACGCAGTATTTT	TRBV7-6	.	few	TRBJ2-3
CASSQERVPPQYF	TGCGCCAGCAGCCAAGAGAGGGTTCCTCCGCAGTATTTT	TRBV4-1	.	.	TRBJ2-3
CASSVGAGPRNEQFF	TGTGCCAGCAGCGTAGGAGCGGGGCCCAGGAATGAGCAGTTCTTC	TRBV9	TRBD2	once	TRBJ2-1
CASSESAAYGYTF	TGTGCCAGCAGTGAATCGGCGGCCTATGGCTACACCTTC	TRBV25-1	.	.	TRBJ1-2
CASNSGTGSYEQYF	TGTGCCAGCAACTCCGGGACAGGGTCCTACGAGCAGTACTTC	TRBV6-4	TRBD1	.	TRBJ2-7
CASSLFGPGEATEAFF	TGTGCCAGCAGCCTCTTTGGCCCGGGGGAGGCAACTGAAGCTTTCTTT	TRBV7-3	.	.	TRBJ1-1
CASRALQGTGGPNEKLFF	TGTGCCAGTAGGGCCCTCCAGGGGACAGGGGGCCCTAATGAAAAACTGTTTTTT	TRBV19	TRBD1	.	TRBJ1-4
CASSRQGLEQYF	TGTGCCAGCAGTCGACAGGGCCTCGAGCAGTACTTC	TRBV27	TRBD1	few	TRBJ2-7
CASKLPGQGYEQYF	TGTGCCAGCAAACTACCGGGACAGGGCTACGAGCAGTACTTC	TRBV11-3	TRBD1	.	TRBJ2-7
CASSPNRGYYGYTF	TGCGCCAGCAGCCCGAACAGGGGGTACTATGGCTACACCTTC	TRBV4-1	TRBD1	.	TRBJ1-2
CASSVDRQGENTEAFF	TGTGCCAGCAGCGTAGACCGACAGGGGGAGAACACTGAAGCTTTCTTT	TRBV9	TRBD1	.	TRBJ1-1